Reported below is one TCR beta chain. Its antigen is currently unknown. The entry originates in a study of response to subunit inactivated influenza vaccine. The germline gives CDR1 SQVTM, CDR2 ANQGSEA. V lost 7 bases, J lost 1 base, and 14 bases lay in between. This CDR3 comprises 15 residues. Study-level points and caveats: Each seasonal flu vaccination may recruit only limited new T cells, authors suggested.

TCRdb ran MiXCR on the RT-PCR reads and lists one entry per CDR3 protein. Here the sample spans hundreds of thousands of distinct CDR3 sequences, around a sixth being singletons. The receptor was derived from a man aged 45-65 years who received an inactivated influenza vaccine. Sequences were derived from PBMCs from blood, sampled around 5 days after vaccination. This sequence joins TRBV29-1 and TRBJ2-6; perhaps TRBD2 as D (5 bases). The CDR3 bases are TGCAGCGCCGCTAGTCCGGGATCTGGGGCCAACGTCCTGACTTTC. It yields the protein CSAASPGSGANVLTF.